The 12 T cell receptor beta chains reported below all come from one sample, sequenced in a study of OX40 agonist ivuxolimab in advanced cancers. Profiling relied on immunoSEQ multiplex PCR, and the TCRdb table lists in-frame clones only, not all of them. Of 76,000 or so clones in the sample, over 90% are singletons; the top ten hold about 6.7%. The sequencing used CD4+ or CD8+ T cells sorted from blood, collected in a trial of the OX40 agonist ivuxolimab. All receptors come from an adult with an advanced solid tumor such as melanoma, head and neck, liver or kidney cancer.

The J gene is TRBJ2-1, the V gene TRBV2; unclear D gene. The germline V and J ends were trimmed by 0 bases and 4 bases, with 16 bases remaining between them. From germline, CDR1 is SNHLY and CDR2 FYNNEI. This CDR3 is built from 17 residues. CDR3 sequence (DNA): TGTGCCAGCAGTGAAGCGCTTCCCGCCTCCCCATACAATGAGCAGTTCTTC. As protein: CASSEALPASPYNEQFF. Looking up the rest from reference TRBV2 and TRBJ2-1 gives the full variable domain: EPEVTQTPSHQVTQMGQEVILRCVPISNHLYFYWYRQILGQKVEFLVSFYNNEISEKSEIFDDQFSVERPDGSNFTLKIRSTKLEDSAMYFCASSEALPASPYNEQFFGPGTRLTVL.

The chain recombines TRBV12-5 with TRBJ2-3; TRBD2 might be the D (6 bases). The germline V gene has CDR1 LGHNT and CDR2 FRNRAP. CDR3 length equals 14 residues. V was pared by 5 bases and J by 6 bases, with 15 bases between. CDR3 DNA: TGTGCTAGTGGTGTCGGAGAGGGGAGGGATACGCAGTATTTT. This gives the protein CASGVGEGRDTQYF.

The chain employs TRBV7-9 and TRBJ2-1; D gene ambiguous. This CDR3 has 12 residues. V was trimmed by 3 bases and J by 9 bases, leaving 9 bases between them. Germline values: CDR1 SEHNR, CDR2 FQNEAQ (reference sequence). CDR3 nucleotides: TGTGCCAGCAGCTTTAGGGTTACTGAGCAGTTCTTC. Protein: CASSFRVTEQFF. Based on the CDR3 plus reference TRBV7-9 and TRBJ2-1, the full variable domain is DTGVSQNPRHKITKRGQNVTFRCDPISEHNRLYWYRQTLGQGPEFLTYFQNEAQLEKSRLLSDRFSAERPKGSFSTLEIQRTEQGDSAMYLCASSFRVTEQFFGPGTRLTVL.

This chain uses TRBV5-8 with TRBJ2-3; the D is unclear. Deletions cut 7 bases from V and 0 bases from J, with 18 bases between. The CDR3 loop spans 16 amino acids. The germline V gene encodes CDR1 SGHTS and CDR2 YDEGEE. The CDR3 loop is CASSSLGSPSTDTQYF. The CDR3 region has the DNA TGTGCCAGCTCATCTTTGGGGTCTCCTAGCACAGATACGCAGTATTTT. Supplemented by reference TRBV5-8 and TRBJ2-3, the full variable domain reads EAGVTQSPTHLIKTRGQQATLRCSPISGHTSVYWYQQALGLGLQFLLWYDEGEERNRGNFPPRFSGRQFPNYSSELNVNALELEDSALYLCASSSLGSPSTDTQYFGPGTRLTVL.

The V gene is TRBV9, the J gene TRBJ2-5; D is uncertain. Trimming took 0 bases from V and 5 from J, leaving 11 bases between them. CDR1 is SGDLS and CDR2 is YYNGEE in the germline V gene. This CDR3 contains 14 residues. As DNA, the CDR3 is TGTGCCAGCAGCGTAGATGGGGAAGGGGAGACCCAGTACTTC. Its translation: CASSVDGEGETQYF.

The chain is built from TRBV4-1 and TRBJ2-7; D unclear. The CDR3 length is 14 residues. Germline CDR1 is MGHRA and CDR2 is YSYEKL. Trimming pared 0 bases from V and 4 bases from J, leaving 10 bases between. The CDR3 coding sequence is TGCGCCAGCAGCCAAGATCTCGTTCGGTACGAGCAGTACTTC. Residues: CASSQDLVRYEQYF.

V gene TRBV6-1 combines with J gene TRBJ1-1; 8 bases fit TRBD1. Germline lookup yields CDR1 MNHNS and CDR2 SASEGT. The CDR3 runs 14 residues. V dropped 6 bases and J dropped 4; count of bases not matched to a gene: 7. This CDR3 is CASSILTGGTEAFF. CDR3 in DNA: TGTGCCAGCAGCATTTTAACAGGGGGCACTGAAGCTTTCTTT.

This chain uses TRBV15 with TRBJ2-5; 11 nucleotides agree with TRBD2. CDR1 and CDR2 (germline): LNHNV, YYDKDF (reference sequence). The CDR3 extends over 15 amino acids. J lost 5 bases, V lost 3 bases, and 5 bases had no gene match. This CDR3 is CATSREGTSGETQYF. As DNA, the CDR3 is TGTGCCACCAGCAGGGAGGGGACTAGCGGCGAGACCCAGTACTTC.

CDR3 loop: CASSPTVGGNTIYF. CDR3 DNA sequence: TGTGCCAGCAGCCCAACAGTGGGCGGAAACACCATATATTTT. The chain combines TRBV9 with TRBJ1-3, with D unclear. Trimming took 4 bases from V and 4 from J, leaving 12 bases between them. The CDR3 consists of 14 residues. CDR1 and CDR2 (germline): SGDLS, YYNGEE.

The J gene is TRBJ2-2, the V gene TRBV6-1, with 7 bases matching TRBD2. Trimming cost V 2 bases and J 4 bases; bases outside gene matches: 7. From germline, CDR1 is MNHNS and CDR2 SASEGT. The CDR3 is 16 amino acids. This chain's CDR3 is CASSEYVGGPTGELFF. The CDR3 coding sequence is TGTGCCAGCAGTGAATATGTGGGAGGGCCCACCGGGGAGCTGTTTTTT.

This rearrangement joins TRBV29-1 to TRBJ2-7; TRBD1 aligns across 8 bases. From germline, CDR1 is SQVTM and CDR2 ANQGSEA. The J segment lost 3 bases and the V segment lost 7 bases, leaving 14 bases of the junction unmatched. The CDR3 sequence is 15 residues long. This CDR3 is CSAQTYRGLSYEQYF. The CDR3 bases are TGCAGCGCCCAAACATACAGGGGGTTAAGCTACGAGCAGTACTTC.

This chain uses TRBV27 with TRBJ1-1; the D is unclear. Trimming left V 0 bases short and J 5 bases short, with 13 bases between. In germline, CDR1 is MNHEY, CDR2 SMNVEV (reference sequence). The CDR3 has 15 residues. The CDR3 bases are TGTGCCAGCAGTTTATCTCCCCTGCCGCGAACTGAAGCTTTCTTT. It yields the protein CASSLSPLPRTEAFF.